Given below is one TCR beta chain in context. This table comes from immunoSEQ multiplex PCR, and its TCRdb copy is limited to in-frame clones, with some not included. This sample has around 130,000 clones; 70% to 90% occur once, and the top ten carry more than 2.5%. The data derive from a study of control samples from healthy donors and cancer patients. Germline lookup yields CDR1 SGHDN and CDR2 FVKESK. CDR3 length: 13 amino acids. Trimming stripped 3 bases from V and 10 bases from J, with 10 bases between. The source of this sequence is a man in his fifties or sixties in good health. This rearrangement joins TRBV14 to TRBJ1-6; D gene uncertain. Material for sequencing was blood. The CDR3 DNA reads as TGTGCCAGCAGCCATCTCTCCCCATCACCCCTCCACTTT. Translated, it gives CASSHLSPSPLHF.